This T cell receptor beta chain was sequenced during a study of neoadjuvant nivolumab and ipilimumab in lung cancer. General study points: From pretherapy to surgery, tumor richness and clonality rose with dual therapy. Resected-tumor TCR richness correlated positively with pretherapy blood richness.

This clone was counted once. The antigen remains unidentified. The CDR3 is 13 residues long. The V gene lost 5 bases and the J gene lost 3 bases, with 10 bases spanning the gap. The germline gives CDR1 SGHTA, CDR2 FQGTGA. Produced via immunoSEQ multiplex PCR; TCRdb's table is partial and in-frame only. The top ten hold around 4.8% of the sample, which has approximately 30,000 clones, about nine tenths seen once. V and J are TRBV7-3 and TRBJ1-1, with D possibly matching TRBD1 (5 bases). This clonotype was obtained from an adult with non-small cell lung cancer. The sample here was peripheral blood, taken after neoadjuvant nivolumab, alone or with ipilimumab, at or shortly before surgery. The CDR3 region is CASSTGPDTEAFF. The CDR3 DNA reads TGTGCCAGCAGCACAGGACCCGACACTGAAGCTTTCTTT.